This T cell receptor (beta chain) was identified during a study of blood T cell repertoires in COVID-19. Assay used: immunoSEQ multiplex PCR; TCRdb lists only in-frame clones, some missing. The sample records about 150,000 clones, over 70% being singletons. V dropped 2 bases and J dropped 3 bases, with 10 bases sitting between them. The germline CDR1 and CDR2 sequences are MNHEY and SVGEGT. The CDR3 has 14 residues. Sequenced sample: peripheral blood. This chain links TRBV6-2 or TRBV6-3 with TRBJ1-2; D is undetermined. The TCR was taken from a man aged 45 to 65 who had recovered from COVID-19. The CDR3 DNA follows: TGTGCCAGCAGTTACCCTCGGGGAGACTATGGCTACACCTTC. Translating it yields CASSYPRGDYGYTF.